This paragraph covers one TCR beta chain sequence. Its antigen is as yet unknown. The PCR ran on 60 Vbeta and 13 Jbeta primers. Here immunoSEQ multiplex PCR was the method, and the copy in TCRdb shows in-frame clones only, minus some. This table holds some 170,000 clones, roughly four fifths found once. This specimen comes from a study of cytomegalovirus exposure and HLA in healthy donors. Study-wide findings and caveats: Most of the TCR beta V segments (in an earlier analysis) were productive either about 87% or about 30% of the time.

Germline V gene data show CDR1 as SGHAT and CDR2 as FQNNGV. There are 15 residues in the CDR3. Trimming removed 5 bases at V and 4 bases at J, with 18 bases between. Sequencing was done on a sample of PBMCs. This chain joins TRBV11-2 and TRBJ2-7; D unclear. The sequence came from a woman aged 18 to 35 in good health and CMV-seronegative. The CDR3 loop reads CASSPRPLAPYEQYF. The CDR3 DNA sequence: TGTGCCAGCAGCCCCAGGCCTCTGGCCCCTTACGAGCAGTACTTC.